This passage covers 8 T cell receptor beta chains from one sample sequenced in a study of cytomegalovirus exposure and HLA in healthy donors. TCRdb's copy holds only in-frame clones and misses some; the assay was immunoSEQ multiplex PCR. The data contain approximately 65,000 clones, around 95% of them seen just once; the ten biggest clones take up under 2.5%. The sample was PBMCs. Receptor source: a young man in good health and CMV-seronegative.

V usage is TRBV6-1 and J usage is TRBJ2-5; perhaps TRBD1 as D (5 bases). The CDR3 runs to 15 residues. Trimming left V 0 bases short and J 5 bases short, with 13 bases between. Germline lookup yields CDR1 MNHNS and CDR2 SASEGT. CDR3 sequence: CASSEAPRVWETQYF. In DNA form, the CDR3 reads TGTGCCAGCAGTGAAGCTCCCAGGGTGTGGGAGACCCAGTACTTC.

The chain carries TRBV29-1 and TRBJ1-1; D may be TRBD1 (6 bases). The CDR3 covers 11 residues. Trimming stripped 0 bases from V and 11 bases from J, with 10 bases between. The germline V gene encodes CDR1 SQVTM and CDR2 ANQGSEA. The CDR3 bases are TGCAGCGTTGAAGACCCAGGGGACGCTTTCTTT. Translated: CSVEDPGDAFF.

The chain combines TRBV5-1 with TRBJ1-1; D not resolved. V dropped 0 bases and J dropped 1 base, with 4 bases sitting between them. The CDR3 has 13 amino acids. In germline, CDR1 is SGHRS, CDR2 YFSETQ. The CDR3 bases are TGCGCCAGCAGCTTGGAGCCGAACACTGAAGCTTTCTTT. Its protein product is CASSLEPNTEAFF.

This rearrangement joins TRBV6-1 to TRBJ1-4; weak D call: TRBD1 (6 bases). V shed 4 bases and J shed 4 bases, with 13 bases lying between them. The CDR3 runs to 15 residues. CDR1 and CDR2 from the germline V gene are MNHNS and SASEGT. CDR3 nucleotides: TGTGCCAGCAGTGCGCACAGGGTTTTTAATGAAAAACTGTTTTTT. It yields the protein CASSAHRVFNEKLFF.

The chain couples TRBV27 to TRBJ2-7; the match to TRBD2 covers 8 bases. This CDR3 has 19 residues. The trim removed 0 bases at V and 0 bases at J, leaving 13 bases unmatched. The germline V gene encodes CDR1 MNHEY and CDR2 SMNVEV (reference sequence). CDR3 sequence reads: CASSLSHGDSGESSYEQYF. CDR3 coding DNA: TGTGCCAGCAGTTTATCACACGGAGATAGCGGGGAGAGCTCCTACGAGCAGTACTTC.

V and J are TRBV28 and TRBJ2-7; D ambiguous. Trimming shortened V by 4 bases and J by 0 bases, and 13 bases separated the two germline ends. CDR3 size: 15 residues. The germline CDR1 and CDR2 sequences are MDHEN and SYDVKM. The CDR3 here is CASSSLSISSYEQYF. In nucleotides, the CDR3 is TGTGCCAGCAGTTCTCTTAGCATCAGCTCCTACGAGCAGTACTTC. Supplemented by reference TRBV28 and TRBJ2-7, the full variable domain reads DVKVTQSSRYLVKRTGEKVFLECVQDMDHENMFWYRQDPGLGLRLIYFSYDVKMKEKGDIPEGYSVSREKKERFSLILESASTNQTSMYLCASSSLSISSYEQYFGPGTRLTVT.

Here the CDR3 reads CASRSDKEGNTIYF. DNA for the CDR3: TGTGCCAGCAGATCGGACAAGGAGGGAAACACCATATATTTT. V usage is TRBV7-9 and J usage is TRBJ1-3; D is perhaps TRBD1 (5 bases). CDR3 length: 14 amino acids. Trimming took 6 bases from V and 4 from J, leaving 13 bases between them. Germline CDR1 is SEHNR and CDR2 is FQNEAQ (reference sequence).

The chain employs TRBV7-9 and TRBJ2-5, with 9 bases identical to TRBD1. Per the germline V gene, CDR1 is SEHNR and CDR2 is FQNEAQ (reference sequence). V trimming: 0 bases; J trimming: 8 bases; junction bases outside the gene matches: 13. The CDR3 spans 17 residues. The CDR3 loop reads CASSLAPGQGTKSTQYF. DNA for the CDR3: TGTGCCAGCAGCTTAGCGCCCGGACAGGGGACCAAGTCAACCCAGTACTTC.